This TCR beta chain was retrieved from a study of post-analysis software for immune sequencing data. Overall study results and limits: Patients carried 4 or 5 TRBV segments more frequently than controls did, and TRBV5-6, TRBV5-1 and TRBV20-1 were among them.

V was cut by 6 bases and J by 0 bases, with 18 bases left in between. This CDR3 contains 17 residues. Germline V CDR1 and CDR2: MDHEN, SYDVKM. Sequencing libraries made from TCR beta cDNA carried unique molecular identifiers. TCRdb reprocessed the PCR reads with MiXCR, giving one entry per CDR3 protein. The repertoire holds fewer than 600,000 distinct CDR3 sequences, around 40% seen once, with around 10% in the top ten. To note about this clonotype: Its antigen is currently unknown.

The V call is TRBV28, the J call TRBJ2-1; maybe TRBD2 (6 bases). Source material: blood. The TCR was taken from a girl aged 5 to 17 with multiple sclerosis. For the CDR3, the DNA is TGTGCCAGCAGCTTTCCCCCCGGAGGGTACTCCTACAATGAGCAGTTCTTC. It encodes CASSFPPGGYSYNEQFF.